The T cell receptor beta chain under discussion was sequenced for a study of human T cells and chemical hapten exposure. Background on the study: Patch tests applied 0.01% DPC to the upper back and were scored after 6 days. Study-level findings and limits: Against controls, expanded TCRs gave rise to significantly more large CDR3 similarity clusters.

For this clonotype: Its antigen is not known.

Using its own MiXCR run on the RACE reads, TCRdb lists one record per CDR3 protein. In the table there are tens of thousands of distinct CDR3 sequences, 12% of which are singletons. CDR1 is SQVTM and CDR2 is ANQGSEA in the germline V gene. This CDR3 is built from 14 residues. V trimming: 6 bases; J trimming: 4 bases; junction bases outside the gene matches: 9. Time point described: patch test 3, about 24 weeks after DPC sensitization. Treatment indicated: therapeutic diphenylcyclopropenone sensitization with weekly scalp DPC. Every donor had alopecia and was 18 to 70 years old; all were suitable for DPC.

Specimen: whole blood, collected in connection with sensitization to the hapten diphenylcyclopropenone (DPC). This clonotype originated in a man under 40 with alopecia areata. Some clones in this sample may be carry-over from other donors' samples. This rearrangement joins TRBV29-1 to TRBJ2-3, with TRBD1 identical over 8 bases. As DNA, the CDR3 is TGCAGCGTAGCAGGGGGCGCCGGGGCAGATACGCAGTATTTT. This translates into CSVAGGAGADTQYF.